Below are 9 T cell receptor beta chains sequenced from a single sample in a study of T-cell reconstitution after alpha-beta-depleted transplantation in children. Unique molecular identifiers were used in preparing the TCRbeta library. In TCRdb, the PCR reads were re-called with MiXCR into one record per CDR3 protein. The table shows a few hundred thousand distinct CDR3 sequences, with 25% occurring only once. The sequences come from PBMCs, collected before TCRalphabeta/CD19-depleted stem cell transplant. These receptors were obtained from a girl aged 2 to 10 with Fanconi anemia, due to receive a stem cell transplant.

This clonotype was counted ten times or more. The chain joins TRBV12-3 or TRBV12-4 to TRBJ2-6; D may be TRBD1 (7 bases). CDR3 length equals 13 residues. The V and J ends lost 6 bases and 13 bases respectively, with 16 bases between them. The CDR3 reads CASSRGAQGVLTF. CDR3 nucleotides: TGTGCCAGCAGCAGGGGGGCCCAGGGTGTCCTGACTTTC.

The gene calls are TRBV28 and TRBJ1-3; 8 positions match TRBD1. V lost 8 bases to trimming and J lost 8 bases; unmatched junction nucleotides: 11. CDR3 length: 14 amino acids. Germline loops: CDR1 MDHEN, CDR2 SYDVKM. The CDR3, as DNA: TGTGCCAGCGGGGGACAGGTCGGGGCGGACACCATATATTTT. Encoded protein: CASGGQVGADTIYF.

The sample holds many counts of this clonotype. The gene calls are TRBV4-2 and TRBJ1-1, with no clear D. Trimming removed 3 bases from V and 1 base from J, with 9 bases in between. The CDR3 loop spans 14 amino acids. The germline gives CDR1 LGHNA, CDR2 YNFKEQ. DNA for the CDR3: TGTGCCAGCAGCCACCTGGTAGCGAACACTGAAGCTTTCTTT. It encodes CASSHLVANTEAFF.

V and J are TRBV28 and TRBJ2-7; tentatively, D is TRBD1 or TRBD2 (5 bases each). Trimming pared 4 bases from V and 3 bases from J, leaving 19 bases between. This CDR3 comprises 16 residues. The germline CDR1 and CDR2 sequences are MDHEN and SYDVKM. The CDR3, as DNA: TGTGCCAGCAGTTCCTGGGACCGGGACGGGTTCTACGAGCAGTACTTC. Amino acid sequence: CASSSWDRDGFYEQYF.

This CDR3 is CSASPLVYTDTQYF. The CDR3 nucleotides are TGCAGTGCTAGCCCTCTGGTATACACAGATACGCAGTATTTT. V usage is TRBV20-1 and J usage is TRBJ2-3, with D unclear. The CDR3 is made up of 14 amino acids. Germline V gene data show CDR1 as DFQATT and CDR2 as SNEGSKA (reference sequence). V was cut by 3 bases and J by 2 bases, with 12 bases left in between.

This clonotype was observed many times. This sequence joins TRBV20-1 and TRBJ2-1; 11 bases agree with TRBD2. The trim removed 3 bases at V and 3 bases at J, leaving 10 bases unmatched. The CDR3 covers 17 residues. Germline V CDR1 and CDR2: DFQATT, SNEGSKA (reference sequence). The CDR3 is CSASNSGRVWFYNEQFF. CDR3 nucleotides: TGCAGTGCTAGTAATAGCGGGAGGGTTTGGTTCTACAATGAGCAGTTCTTC.

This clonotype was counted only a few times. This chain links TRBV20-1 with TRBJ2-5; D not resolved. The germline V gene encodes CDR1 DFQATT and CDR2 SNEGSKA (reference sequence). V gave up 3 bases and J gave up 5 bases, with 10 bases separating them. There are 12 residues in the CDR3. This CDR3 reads CSARGSWETQYF. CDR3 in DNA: TGCAGTGCTAGGGGTAGCTGGGAGACCCAGTACTTC.

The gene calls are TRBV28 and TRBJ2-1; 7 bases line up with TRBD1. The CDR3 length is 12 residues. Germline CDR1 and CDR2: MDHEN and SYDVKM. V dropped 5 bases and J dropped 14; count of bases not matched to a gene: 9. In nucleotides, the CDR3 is TGTGCCAGCAGTACCCAGCGCACAGGGGAGTTCTTC. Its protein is CASSTQRTGEFF.

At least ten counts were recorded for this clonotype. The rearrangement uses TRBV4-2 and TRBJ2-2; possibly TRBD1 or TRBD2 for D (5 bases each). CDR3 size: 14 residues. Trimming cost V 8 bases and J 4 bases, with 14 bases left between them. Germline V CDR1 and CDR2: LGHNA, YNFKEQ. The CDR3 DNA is TGTGCCAGCGGTAAGGGACCGTCCACCGGGGAGCTGTTTTTT. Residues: CASGKGPSTGELFF.